The entry below gives a single T cell receptor (beta chain) sequence along with its context. The antigen it binds to is not known. The input lacks base qualities; no much larger clone sits a single base away. This specimen comes from a study of blood T cell repertoires in COVID-19 (dated by TCRdb to the early 2020s). The study in broad terms: Collaborator samples came from the United States, Italy and Spain and covered acute and convalescent phases of COVID-19. The prospective study material was composed of cDNA or gDNA derived from T cells, B-cell-depleted T cells, or PBMCs. Subjects who had been exposed to COVID-19, were actively infected with it, or had recovered from it provided the deeply sampled blood TCRbeta repertoires that made up the dataset. A freely available public database, intended as a resource for researchers studying the immune response to SARS-CoV-2, is where the repertoires were released. The samples were drawn from the first 160 participants of the ongoing ImmuneRACE study and from over 950 subjects provided by 6 global collaborators. A de-identified subject ID, COVID-19 status, age in years and sex were almost always included in the sample metadata. Where HLA class I and class II types were available, the types were taken from metadata supplied by the sample provider, not from assay-based typing.

Beyond this particular receptor, the publication reports: The quantity of clinical and demographic metadata differed by source and by participant and was supplied without curation.

TCRbeta CDR3 regions were amplified from genomic DNA by means of the immunoSEQ Assay, a bias-controlled multiplex PCR. As for the original processing: Nucleated cell counts per sample were estimated from amplification of reference gene primers within the assay. To quantify the absolute abundance of each unique TCRbeta CDR3 rearrangement, sequence reads were collapsed and filtered. For each sample, productive Simpson clonality was calculated as the square root of Simpson's diversity index over productive rearrangements. This is the immuneACCESS table as TCRdb keeps it, with only in-frame sequences that have V and J called. A part of the clones is gone; compared with another copy, unresolved V genes explain less than half, and the rest is unexplained. V, J and clone size were drawn from that table, and D and trimming were deduced from the DNA. Recorded for this sample are 190,000 or so clones; approximately 90% of them occurred a single time. Clones ranked in the top ten supply about 0.96% of the sample.

Samples from volunteer blood donors who had recovered from COVID-19 were contributed by a second Seattle source. Each collaborating institution followed its own protocols to collect whole blood in K2EDTA tubes. For TCRbeta analysis, collaborators shipped samples in one of three forms: frozen whole blood, isolated PBMCs, or DNA extracted from either of those sample types. From the cysteine up to the phenylalanine, the CDR3 has a length of 18 residues. The read is trimmed to its CDR3 DNA, 54 bases read in frame from base 1. From V the trimming removes 2 bases and from J it removes 3 bases, while the gene matches leave 9 bases of the junction unaccounted for. As encoded in the germline V gene, CDR1 is MGHRA while CDR2 is YSYEKL.

Sequencing was carried out using peripheral blood. Recombination connected TRBV4-1 to TRBJ2-3, with 12 bases in between that match TRBD2. The receptor was isolated from a woman aged 18-29 years who had recovered from COVID-19. For the CDR3, the sequence is CASSQPLAGGPWTDTQYF. The DNA is TGCGCCAGCAGCCAACCGCTAGCGGGAGGGCCTTGGACAGATACGCAGTATTTT.